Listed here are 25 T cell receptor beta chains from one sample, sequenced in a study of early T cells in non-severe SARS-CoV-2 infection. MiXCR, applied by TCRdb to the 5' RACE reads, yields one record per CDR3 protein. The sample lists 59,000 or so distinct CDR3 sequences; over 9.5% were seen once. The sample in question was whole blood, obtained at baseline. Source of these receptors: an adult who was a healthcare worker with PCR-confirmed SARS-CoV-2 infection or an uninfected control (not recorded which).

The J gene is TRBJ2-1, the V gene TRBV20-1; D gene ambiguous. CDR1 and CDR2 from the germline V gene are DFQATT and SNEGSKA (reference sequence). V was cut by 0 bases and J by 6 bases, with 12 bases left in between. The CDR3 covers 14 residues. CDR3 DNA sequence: TGCAGTGCTAGAGATCGGTACAAATTCAATGAGCAGTTCTTC. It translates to CSARDRYKFNEQFF.

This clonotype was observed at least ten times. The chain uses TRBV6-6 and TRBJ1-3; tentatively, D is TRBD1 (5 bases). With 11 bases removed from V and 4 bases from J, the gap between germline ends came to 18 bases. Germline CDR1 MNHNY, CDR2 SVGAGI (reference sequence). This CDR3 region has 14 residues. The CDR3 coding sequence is TGTGCCTGCCTGCGGGGCACAGGAGGAAACACCATATATTTT. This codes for CACLRGTGGNTIYF.

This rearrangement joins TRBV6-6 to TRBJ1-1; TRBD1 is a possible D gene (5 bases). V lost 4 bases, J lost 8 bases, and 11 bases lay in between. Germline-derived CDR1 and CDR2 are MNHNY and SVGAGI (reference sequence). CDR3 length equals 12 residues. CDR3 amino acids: CASSFGQGEAFF. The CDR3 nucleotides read TGTGCCAGCAGTTTCGGGCAGGGCGAAGCTTTCTTT.

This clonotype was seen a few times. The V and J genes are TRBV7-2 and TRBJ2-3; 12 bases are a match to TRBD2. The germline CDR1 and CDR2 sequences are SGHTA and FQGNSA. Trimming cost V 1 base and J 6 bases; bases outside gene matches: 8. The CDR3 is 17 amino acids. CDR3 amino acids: CASSLVASGGARDTQYF. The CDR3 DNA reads TGTGCCAGCAGCTTAGTAGCTAGCGGGGGGGCCAGGGATACGCAGTATTTT.

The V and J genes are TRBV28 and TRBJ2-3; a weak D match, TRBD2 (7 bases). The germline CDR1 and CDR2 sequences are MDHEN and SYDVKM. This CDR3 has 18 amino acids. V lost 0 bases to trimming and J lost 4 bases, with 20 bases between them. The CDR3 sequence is CASSLWGLIRGAPDTQYF. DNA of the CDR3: TGTGCCAGCAGTTTATGGGGTCTTATCCGGGGGGCCCCAGATACGCAGTATTTT.

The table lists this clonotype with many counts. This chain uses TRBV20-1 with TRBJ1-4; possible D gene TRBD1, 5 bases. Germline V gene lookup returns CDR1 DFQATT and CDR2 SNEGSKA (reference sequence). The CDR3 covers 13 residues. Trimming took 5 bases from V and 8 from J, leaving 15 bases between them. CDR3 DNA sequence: TGCAGTGCTGGGACGGTGCCCTCCGAAAAACTGTTTTTT. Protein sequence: CSAGTVPSEKLFF.

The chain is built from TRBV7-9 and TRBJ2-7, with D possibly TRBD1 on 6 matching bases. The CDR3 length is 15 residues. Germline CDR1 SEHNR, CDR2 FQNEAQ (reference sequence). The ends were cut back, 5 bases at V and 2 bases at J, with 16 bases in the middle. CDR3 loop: CASSDYRDRTYEQYF. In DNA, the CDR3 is TGTGCCAGCAGCGACTACAGGGACCGGACCTACGAGCAGTACTTC. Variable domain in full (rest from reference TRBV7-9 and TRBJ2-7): DTGVSQNPRHKITKRGQNVTFRCDPISEHNRLYWYRQTLGQGPEFLTYFQNEAQLEKSRLLSDRFSAERPKGSFSTLEIQRTEQGDSAMYLCASSDYRDRTYEQYFGPGTRLTVT.

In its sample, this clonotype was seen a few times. This CDR3 is CASRKLAGEDTGELFF. The CDR3 DNA reads TGTGCCAGCAGAAAACTAGCGGGAGAGGACACCGGGGAGCTGTTTTTT. The chain is built from TRBV5-6 and TRBJ2-2; 11 positions match TRBD2. The J segment lost 3 bases and the V segment lost 5 bases, leaving 6 bases of the junction unmatched. The CDR3 runs 16 residues. Germline-derived CDR1 and CDR2 are SGHDT and YYEEEE.

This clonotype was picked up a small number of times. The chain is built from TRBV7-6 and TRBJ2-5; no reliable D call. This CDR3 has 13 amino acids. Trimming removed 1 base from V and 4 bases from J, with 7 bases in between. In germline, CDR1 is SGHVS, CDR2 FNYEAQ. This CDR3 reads CASSLGLGETQYF. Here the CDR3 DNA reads TGTGCCAGCAGCTTAGGTTTGGGAGAGACCCAGTACTTC.

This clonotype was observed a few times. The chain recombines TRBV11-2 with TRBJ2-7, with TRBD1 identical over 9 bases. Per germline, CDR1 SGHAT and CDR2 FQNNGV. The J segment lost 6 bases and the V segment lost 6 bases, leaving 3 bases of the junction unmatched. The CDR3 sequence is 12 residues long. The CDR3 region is CASRLTGGEQYF. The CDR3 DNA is TGTGCCAGCAGGTTGACAGGGGGCGAGCAGTACTTC.

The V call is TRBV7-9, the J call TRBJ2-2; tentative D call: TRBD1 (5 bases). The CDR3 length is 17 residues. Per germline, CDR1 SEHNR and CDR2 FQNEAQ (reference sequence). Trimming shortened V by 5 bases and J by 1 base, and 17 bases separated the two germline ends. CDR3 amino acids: CASSATQAGMNTGELFF. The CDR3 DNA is TGTGCCAGCAGCGCCACGCAGGCAGGGATGAACACCGGGGAGCTGTTTTTT.

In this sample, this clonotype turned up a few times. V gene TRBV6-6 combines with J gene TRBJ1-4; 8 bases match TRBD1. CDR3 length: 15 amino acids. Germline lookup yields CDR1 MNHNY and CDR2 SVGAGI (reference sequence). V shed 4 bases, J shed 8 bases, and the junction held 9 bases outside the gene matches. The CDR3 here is CASSSLGTGDEKLFF. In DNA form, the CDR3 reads TGTGCCAGCAGTTCTCTGGGGACAGGCGACGAAAAACTGTTTTTT.

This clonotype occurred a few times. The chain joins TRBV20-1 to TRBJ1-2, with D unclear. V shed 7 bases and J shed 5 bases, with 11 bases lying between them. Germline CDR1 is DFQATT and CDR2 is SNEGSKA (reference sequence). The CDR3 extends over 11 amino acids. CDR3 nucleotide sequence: TGCAGTGGTTCAGACATTTATGGCTACACCTTC. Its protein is CSGSDIYGYTF.

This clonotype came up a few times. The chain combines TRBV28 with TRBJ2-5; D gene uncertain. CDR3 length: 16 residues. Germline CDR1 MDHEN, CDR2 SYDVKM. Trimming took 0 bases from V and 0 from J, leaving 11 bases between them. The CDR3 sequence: CASSLWTTWYQETQYF. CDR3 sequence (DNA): TGTGCCAGCAGTTTATGGACAACTTGGTACCAAGAGACCCAGTACTTC.

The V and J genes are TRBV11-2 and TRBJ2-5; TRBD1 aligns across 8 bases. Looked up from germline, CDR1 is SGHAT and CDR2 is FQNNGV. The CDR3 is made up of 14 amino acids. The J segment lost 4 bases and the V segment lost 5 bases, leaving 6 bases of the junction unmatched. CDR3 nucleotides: TGTGCCAGCAGCCGTGACAGGGGAGGAGAGACCCAGTACTTC. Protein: CASSRDRGGETQYF.

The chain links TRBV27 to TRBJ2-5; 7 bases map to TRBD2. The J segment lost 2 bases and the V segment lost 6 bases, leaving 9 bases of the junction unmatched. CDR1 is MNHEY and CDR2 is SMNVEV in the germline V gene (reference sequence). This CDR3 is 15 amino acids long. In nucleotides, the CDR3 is TGTGCCAGCAGCATTTTGAGCGGGAAGCAAGAGACCCAGTACTTC. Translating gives CASSILSGKQETQYF.

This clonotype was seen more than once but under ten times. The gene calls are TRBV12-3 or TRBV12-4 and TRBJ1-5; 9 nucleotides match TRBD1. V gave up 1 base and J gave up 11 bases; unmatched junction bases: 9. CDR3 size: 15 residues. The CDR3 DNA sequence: TGTGCCAGCAGTTTAGAGGGGACAGGGCTAGTGGCCCAGCATTTT. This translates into CASSLEGTGLVAQHF.

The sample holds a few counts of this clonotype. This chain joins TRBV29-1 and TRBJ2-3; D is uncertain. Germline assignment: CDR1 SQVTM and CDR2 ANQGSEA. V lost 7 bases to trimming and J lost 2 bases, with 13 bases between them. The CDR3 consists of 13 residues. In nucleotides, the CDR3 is TGCAGCGCATCGAGGACCGCCACAGATACGCAGTATTTT. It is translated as CSASRTATDTQYF.

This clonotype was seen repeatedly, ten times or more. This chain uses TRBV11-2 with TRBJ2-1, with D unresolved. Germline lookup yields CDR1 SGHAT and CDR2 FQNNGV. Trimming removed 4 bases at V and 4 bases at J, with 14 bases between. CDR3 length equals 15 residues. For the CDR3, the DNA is TGTGCCAGCAGCTCCTCTCCGGACGCGTACAATGAGCAGTTCTTC. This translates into CASSSSPDAYNEQFF.

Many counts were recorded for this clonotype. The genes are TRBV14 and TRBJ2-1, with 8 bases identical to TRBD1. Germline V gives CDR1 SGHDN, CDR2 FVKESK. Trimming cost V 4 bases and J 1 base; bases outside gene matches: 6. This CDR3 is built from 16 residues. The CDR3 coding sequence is TGTGCCAGCAGCCCTCGCAGGGGGCGGTCCTACAATGAGCAGTTCTTC. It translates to CASSPRRGRSYNEQFF.

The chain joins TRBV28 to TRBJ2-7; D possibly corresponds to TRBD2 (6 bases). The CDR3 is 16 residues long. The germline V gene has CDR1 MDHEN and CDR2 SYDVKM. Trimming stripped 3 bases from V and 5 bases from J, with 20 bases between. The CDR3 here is CASSLGGSYRADEQYF. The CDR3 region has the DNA TGTGCCAGCAGTTTGGGAGGTTCATACCGGGCCGACGAGCAGTACTTC.

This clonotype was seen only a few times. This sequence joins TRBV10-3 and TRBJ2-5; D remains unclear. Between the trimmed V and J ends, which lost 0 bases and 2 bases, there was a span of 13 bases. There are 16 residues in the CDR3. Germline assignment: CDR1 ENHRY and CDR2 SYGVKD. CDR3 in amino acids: CAISESIASPQETQYF. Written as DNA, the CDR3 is TGTGCCATCAGTGAGTCGATAGCTTCCCCTCAAGAGACCCAGTACTTC.

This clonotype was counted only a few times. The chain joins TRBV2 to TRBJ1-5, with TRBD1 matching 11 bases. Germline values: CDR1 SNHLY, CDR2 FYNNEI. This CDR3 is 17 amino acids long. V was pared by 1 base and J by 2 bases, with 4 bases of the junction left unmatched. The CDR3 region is CASSEGTGGLGNQPQHF. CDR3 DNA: TGTGCCAGCAGTGAAGGGACAGGGGGCTTAGGCAATCAGCCCCAGCATTTT. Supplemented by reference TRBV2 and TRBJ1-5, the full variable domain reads EPEVTQTPSHQVTQMGQEVILRCVPISNHLYFYWYRQILGQKVEFLVSFYNNEISEKSEIFDDQFSVERPDGSNFTLKIRSTKLEDSAMYFCASSEGTGGLGNQPQHFGDGTRLSIL.

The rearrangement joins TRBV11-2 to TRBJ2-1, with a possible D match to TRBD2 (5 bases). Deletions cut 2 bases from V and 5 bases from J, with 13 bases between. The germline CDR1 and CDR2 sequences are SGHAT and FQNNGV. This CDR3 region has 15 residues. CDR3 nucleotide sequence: TGTGCCAGCAGCTTATATGGCCTGAGGGACAATGAGCAGTTCTTC. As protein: CASSLYGLRDNEQFF.

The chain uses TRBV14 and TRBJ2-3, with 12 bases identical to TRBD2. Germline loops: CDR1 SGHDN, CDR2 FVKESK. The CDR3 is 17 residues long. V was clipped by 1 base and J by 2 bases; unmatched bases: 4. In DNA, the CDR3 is TGTGCCAGCAGCCAAGGAAGGACTAGCGGGACCACAGATACGCAGTATTTT. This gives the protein CASSQGRTSGTTDTQYF.